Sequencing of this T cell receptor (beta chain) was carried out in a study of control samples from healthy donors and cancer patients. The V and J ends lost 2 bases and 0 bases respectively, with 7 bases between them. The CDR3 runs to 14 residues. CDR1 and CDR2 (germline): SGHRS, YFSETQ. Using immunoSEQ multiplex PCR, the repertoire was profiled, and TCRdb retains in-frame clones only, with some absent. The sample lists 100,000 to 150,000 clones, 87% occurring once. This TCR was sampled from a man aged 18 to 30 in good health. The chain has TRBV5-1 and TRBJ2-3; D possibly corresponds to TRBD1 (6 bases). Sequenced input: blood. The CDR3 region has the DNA TGCGCCAGCAGCTTCCAGGGGAGCACAGATACGCAGTATTTT. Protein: CASSFQGSTDTQYF.